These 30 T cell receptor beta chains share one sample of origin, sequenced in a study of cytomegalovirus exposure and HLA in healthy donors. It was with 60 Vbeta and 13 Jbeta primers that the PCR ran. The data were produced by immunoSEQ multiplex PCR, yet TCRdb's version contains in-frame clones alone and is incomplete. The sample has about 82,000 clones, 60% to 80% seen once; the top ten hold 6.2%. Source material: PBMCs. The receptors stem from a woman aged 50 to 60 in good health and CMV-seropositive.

The DNA of the CDR3 is TGTGCCAGCTCACAACAGGGAGATACGCAGTATTTT. It codes for CASSQQGDTQYF. V gene TRBV18 combines with J gene TRBJ2-3; weak D call: TRBD1 (6 bases). Germline lookup yields CDR1 KGHSH and CDR2 LQKENI. The V and J ends lost 4 bases and 5 bases respectively, with 7 bases between them. The CDR3 length is 12 residues.

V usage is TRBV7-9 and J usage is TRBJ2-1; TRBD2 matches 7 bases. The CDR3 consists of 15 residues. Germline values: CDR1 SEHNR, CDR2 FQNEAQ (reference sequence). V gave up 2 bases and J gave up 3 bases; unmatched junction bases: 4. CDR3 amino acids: CASSLSSGLYNEQFF. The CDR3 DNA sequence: TGTGCCAGCAGCTTATCTAGCGGTCTCTACAATGAGCAGTTCTTC.

Here the CDR3 reads CASSQDNEAFF. CDR3 bases: TGTGCCAGCAGCCAAGATAATGAAGCTTTCTTT. V and J are TRBV4-2 and TRBJ1-1; no clear D gene. This CDR3 contains 11 residues. Trimming took off 0 bases at V and 7 bases at J, with 3 bases between the two ends. Germline CDR1 and CDR2: LGHNA and YNFKEQ.

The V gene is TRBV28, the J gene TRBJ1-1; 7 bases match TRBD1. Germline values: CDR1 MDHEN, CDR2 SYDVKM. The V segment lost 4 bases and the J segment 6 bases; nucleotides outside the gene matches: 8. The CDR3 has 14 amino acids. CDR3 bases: TGTGCCAGCAGTTCATACAGGGGAAAGGCTGAAGCTTTCTTT. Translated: CASSSYRGKAEAFF.

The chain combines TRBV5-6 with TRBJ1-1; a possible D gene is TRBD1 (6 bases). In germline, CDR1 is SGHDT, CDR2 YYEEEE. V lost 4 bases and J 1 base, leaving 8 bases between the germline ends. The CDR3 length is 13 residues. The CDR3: CASSPRGNTEAFF. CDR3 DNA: TGTGCCAGCAGCCCCAGGGGGAACACTGAAGCTTTCTTT.

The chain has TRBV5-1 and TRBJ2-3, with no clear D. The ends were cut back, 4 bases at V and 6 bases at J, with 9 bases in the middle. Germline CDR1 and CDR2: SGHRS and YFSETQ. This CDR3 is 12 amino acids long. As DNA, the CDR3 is TGCGCCAGCAGCCTAACCCCGGATACGCAGTATTTT. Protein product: CASSLTPDTQYF.

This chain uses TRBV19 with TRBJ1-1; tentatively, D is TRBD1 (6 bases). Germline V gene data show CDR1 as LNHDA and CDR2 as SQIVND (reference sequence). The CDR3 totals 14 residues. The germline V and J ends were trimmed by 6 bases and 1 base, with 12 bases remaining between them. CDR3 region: CASRAGTSNTEAFF. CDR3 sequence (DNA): TGTGCCAGTAGGGCCGGGACATCGAACACTGAAGCTTTCTTT.

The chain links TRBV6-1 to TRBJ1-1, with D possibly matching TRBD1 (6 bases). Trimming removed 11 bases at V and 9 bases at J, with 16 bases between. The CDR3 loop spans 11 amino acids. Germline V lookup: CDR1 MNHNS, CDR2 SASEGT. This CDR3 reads CAGAARGQAFF. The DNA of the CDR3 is TGTGCCGGAGCCGCGCGGGGGCAAGCTTTCTTT.

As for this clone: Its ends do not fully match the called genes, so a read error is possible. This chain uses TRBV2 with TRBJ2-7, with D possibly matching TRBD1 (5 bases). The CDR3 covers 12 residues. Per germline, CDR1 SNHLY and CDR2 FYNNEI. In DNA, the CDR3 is TGTGCCAGCAGTTTGGCCCTCGGACACGGGCCCTTC. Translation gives CASSLALGHGPF.

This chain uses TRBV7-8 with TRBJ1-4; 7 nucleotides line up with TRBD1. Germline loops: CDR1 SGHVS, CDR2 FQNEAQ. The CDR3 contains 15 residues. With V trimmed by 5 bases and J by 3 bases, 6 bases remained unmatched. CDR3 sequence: CASSTSGGPNEKLFF. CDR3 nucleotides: TGTGCCAGCAGCACCTCAGGGGGTCCTAATGAAAAACTGTTTTTT.

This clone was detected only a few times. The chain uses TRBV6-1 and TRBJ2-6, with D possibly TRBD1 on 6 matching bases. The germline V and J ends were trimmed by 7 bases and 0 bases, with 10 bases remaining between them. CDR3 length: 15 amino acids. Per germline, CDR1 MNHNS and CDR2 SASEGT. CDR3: CASISGHSGANVLTF. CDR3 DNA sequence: TGTGCCAGCATCTCGGGACACTCTGGGGCCAACGTCCTGACTTTC.

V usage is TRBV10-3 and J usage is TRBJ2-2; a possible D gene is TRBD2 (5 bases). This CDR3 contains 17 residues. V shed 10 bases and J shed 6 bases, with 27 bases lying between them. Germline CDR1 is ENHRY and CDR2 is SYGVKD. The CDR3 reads CATRPGGRDKSPGELFF. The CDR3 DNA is TGTGCCACGCGGCCGGGTGGTCGGGATAAGTCTCCCGGGGAGCTGTTTTTT.

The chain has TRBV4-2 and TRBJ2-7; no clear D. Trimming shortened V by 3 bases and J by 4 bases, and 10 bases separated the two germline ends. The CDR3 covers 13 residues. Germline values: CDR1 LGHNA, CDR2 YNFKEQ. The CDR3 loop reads CASSQPPRYEQYF. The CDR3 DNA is TGTGCCAGCAGCCAGCCCCCCCGGTACGAGCAGTACTTC.

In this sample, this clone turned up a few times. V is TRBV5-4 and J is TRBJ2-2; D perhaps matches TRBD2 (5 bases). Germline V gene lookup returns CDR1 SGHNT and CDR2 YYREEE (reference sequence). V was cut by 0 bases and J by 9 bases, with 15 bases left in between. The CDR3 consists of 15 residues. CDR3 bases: TGTGCCAGCAGCTTGGGAGGGAGCTCCCCCCGGGAGCTGTTTTTT. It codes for CASSLGGSSPRELFF.

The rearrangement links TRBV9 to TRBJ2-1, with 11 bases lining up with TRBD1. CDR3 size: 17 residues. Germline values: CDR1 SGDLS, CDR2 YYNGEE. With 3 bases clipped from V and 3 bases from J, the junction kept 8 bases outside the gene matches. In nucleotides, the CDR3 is TGTGCCAGCAGCGGAAGTACCGGGACAGGGGGCTACAATGAGCAGTTCTTC. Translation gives CASSGSTGTGGYNEQFF.

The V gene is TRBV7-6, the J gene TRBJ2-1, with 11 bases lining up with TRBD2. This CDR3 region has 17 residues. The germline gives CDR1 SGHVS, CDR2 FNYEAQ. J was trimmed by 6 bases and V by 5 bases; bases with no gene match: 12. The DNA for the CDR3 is TGTGCCAGCAGCCTAATACTAGCGGGAGCTAAGGTCAATGAGCAGTTCTTC. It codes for CASSLILAGAKVNEQFF.

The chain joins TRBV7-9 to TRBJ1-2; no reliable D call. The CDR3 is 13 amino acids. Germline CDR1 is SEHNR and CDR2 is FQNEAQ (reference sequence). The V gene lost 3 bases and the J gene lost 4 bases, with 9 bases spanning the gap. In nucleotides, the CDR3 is TGTGCCAGCAGCTTGTCTAGTGCCTATGGCTACACCTTC. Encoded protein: CASSLSSAYGYTF.

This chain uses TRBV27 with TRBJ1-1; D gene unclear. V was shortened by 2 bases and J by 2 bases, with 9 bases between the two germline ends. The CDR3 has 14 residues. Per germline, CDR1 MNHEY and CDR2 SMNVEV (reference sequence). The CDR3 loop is CASSLALGNTEAFF. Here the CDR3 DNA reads TGTGCCAGCAGTTTAGCTCTGGGCAACACTGAAGCTTTCTTT.

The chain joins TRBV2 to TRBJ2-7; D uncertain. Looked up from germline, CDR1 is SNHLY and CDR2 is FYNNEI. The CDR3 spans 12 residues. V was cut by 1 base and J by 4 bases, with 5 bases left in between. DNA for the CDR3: TGTGCCAGCAGTGAAGTACATTACGAGCAGTACTTC. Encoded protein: CASSEVHYEQYF. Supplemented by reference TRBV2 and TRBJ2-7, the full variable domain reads EPEVTQTPSHQVTQMGQEVILRCVPISNHLYFYWYRQILGQKVEFLVSFYNNEISEKSEIFDDQFSVERPDGSNFTLKIRSTKLEDSAMYFCASSEVHYEQYFGPGTRLTVT.

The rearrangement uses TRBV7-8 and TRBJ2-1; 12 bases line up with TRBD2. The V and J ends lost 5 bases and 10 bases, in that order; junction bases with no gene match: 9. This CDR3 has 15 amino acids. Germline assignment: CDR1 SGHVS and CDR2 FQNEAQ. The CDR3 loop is CASSLGLAGLGEQFF. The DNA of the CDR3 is TGTGCCAGCAGCCTCGGACTAGCGGGATTGGGGGAGCAGTTCTTC. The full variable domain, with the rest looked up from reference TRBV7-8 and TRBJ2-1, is GAGVSQSPRYKVAKRGQDVALRCDPISGHVSLFWYQQALGQGPEFLTYFQNEAQLDKSGLPSDRFFAERPEGSVSTLKIQRTQQEDSAVYLCASSLGLAGLGEQFFGPGTRLTVL.

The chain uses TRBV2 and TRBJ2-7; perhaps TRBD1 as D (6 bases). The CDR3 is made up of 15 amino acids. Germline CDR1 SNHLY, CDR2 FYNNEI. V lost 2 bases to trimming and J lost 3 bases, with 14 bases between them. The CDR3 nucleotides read TGTGCCAGCAGTGAAAAGGGGGACAACTACTACGAGCAGTACTTC. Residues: CASSEKGDNYYEQYF.

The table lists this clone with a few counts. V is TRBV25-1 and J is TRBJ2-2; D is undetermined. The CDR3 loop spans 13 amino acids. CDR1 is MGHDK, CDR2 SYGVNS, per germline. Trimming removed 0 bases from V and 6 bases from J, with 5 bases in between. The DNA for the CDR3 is TGTGCCAGCAGTGAATATGGGCCCGGGGAGCTGTTTTTT. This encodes CASSEYGPGELFF.

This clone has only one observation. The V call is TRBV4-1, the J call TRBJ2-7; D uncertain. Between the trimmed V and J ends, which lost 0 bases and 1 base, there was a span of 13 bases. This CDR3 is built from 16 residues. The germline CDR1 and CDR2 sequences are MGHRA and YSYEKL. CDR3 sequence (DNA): TGCGCCAGCAGCCAAGAAGGCAGCGTCAATTCCTACGAGCAGTACTTC. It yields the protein CASSQEGSVNSYEQYF.

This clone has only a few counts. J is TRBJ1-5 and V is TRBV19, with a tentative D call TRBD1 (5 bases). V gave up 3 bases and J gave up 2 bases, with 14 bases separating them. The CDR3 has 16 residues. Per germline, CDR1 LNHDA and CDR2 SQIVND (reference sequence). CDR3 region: CASSMNNRRGNQPQHF. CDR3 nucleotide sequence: TGTGCCAGTAGTATGAACAACAGGAGGGGCAATCAGCCCCAGCATTTT.

The CDR3 nucleotides are TGTGCCAGCAGTTTATTGTCCGGAGATGAGCAGTTCTTC. Protein: CASSLLSGDEQFF. The chain joins TRBV27 to TRBJ2-1, with D uncertain. This CDR3 is built from 13 residues. Per the germline V gene, CDR1 is MNHEY and CDR2 is SMNVEV (reference sequence). Trimming took off 1 base at V and 8 bases at J, with 9 bases between the two ends.

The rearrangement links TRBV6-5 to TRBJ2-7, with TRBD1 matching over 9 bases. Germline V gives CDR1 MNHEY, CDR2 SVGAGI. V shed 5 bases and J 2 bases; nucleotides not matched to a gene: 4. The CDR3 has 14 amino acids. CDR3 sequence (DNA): TGTGCCAGCAGTAAAAGACAGGGGGCCTACGAGCAGTACTTC. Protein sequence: CASSKRQGAYEQYF.

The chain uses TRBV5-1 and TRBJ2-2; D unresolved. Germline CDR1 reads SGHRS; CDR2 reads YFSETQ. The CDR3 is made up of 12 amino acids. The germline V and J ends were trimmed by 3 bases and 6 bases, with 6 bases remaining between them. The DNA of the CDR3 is TGCGCCAGCAGCTCCGGTGCCGGGGAGCTGTTTTTT. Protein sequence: CASSSGAGELFF. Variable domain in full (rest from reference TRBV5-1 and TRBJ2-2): KAGVTQTPRYLIKTRGQQVTLSCSPISGHRSVSWYQQTPGQGLQFLFEYFSETQRNKGNFPGRFSGRQFSNSRSEMNVSTLELGDSALYLCASSSGAGELFFGEGSRLTVL.

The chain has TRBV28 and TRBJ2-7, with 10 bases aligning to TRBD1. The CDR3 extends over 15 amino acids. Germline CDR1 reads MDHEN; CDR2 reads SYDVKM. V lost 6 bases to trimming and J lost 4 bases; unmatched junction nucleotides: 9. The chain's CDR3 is CASRAYSGQGYEQYF. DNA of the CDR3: TGTGCCAGCAGGGCCTACTCGGGACAGGGGTACGAGCAGTACTTC.

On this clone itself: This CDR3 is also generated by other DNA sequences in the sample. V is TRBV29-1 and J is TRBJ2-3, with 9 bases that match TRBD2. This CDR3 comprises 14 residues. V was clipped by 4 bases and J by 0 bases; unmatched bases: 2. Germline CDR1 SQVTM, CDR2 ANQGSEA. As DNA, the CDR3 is TGCAGCGTTGCCGGGACTAGCAGCACAGATACGCAGTATTTT. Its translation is CSVAGTSSTDTQYF.

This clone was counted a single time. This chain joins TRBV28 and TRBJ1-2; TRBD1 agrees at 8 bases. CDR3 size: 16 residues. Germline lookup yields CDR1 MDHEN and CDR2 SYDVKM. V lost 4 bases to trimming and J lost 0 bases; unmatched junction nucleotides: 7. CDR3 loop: CASSSQGAVANYGYTF. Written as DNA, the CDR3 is TGTGCCAGCAGTTCCCAGGGGGCGGTAGCTAACTATGGCTACACCTTC.